The 20 T cell receptor beta chains below all came from one sample that was sequenced in a study of T cell repertoires in ileal Crohn's disease (dated by TCRdb to between 2018 and 2021). The intended sense of this specimen's time point label: neoterminal ileum biopsy at postoperative endoscopy, about 6 months after surgery. The library was obtained by the immunoSEQ multiplex PCR assay. The table comes from immuneACCESS by way of TCRdb, which keeps in-frame sequences with V and J called. Part of the clones is missing from these tables; in studies checked, under half for an unresolved V gene and the rest for unknown reasons. The sample table holds roughly 3,500 clones, of which 65% to 85% were seen once. The top ten clonotypes cover roughly 4.6% of the sample. The sample taken for sequencing was ileal tissue. The origin of the receptors is an adult with Crohn's disease.

This chain links TRBV7-8 with TRBJ2-3, with D perhaps matching TRBD2 (7 bases). The CDR3 totals 16 residues. The V end was cut by 3 bases, the J end by 3 bases, with 16 bases between. Germline V CDR1 and CDR2: SGHVS, FQNEAQ. Written as DNA, the CDR3 is TGTGCCAGCAGCTTGGGTTCGGGGGGCTCGACAGATACGCAGTATTTT. It yields the protein CASSLGSGGSTDTQYF.

This clone showed up just once. The rearrangement links TRBV7-9 to TRBJ2-1; 7 nucleotides line up with TRBD2. Unmatched junction bases numbered 9, after V lost 5 bases and J lost 8 bases. This CDR3 comprises 14 residues. The germline CDR1 and CDR2 sequences are SEHNR and FQNEAQ (reference sequence). The CDR3 loop is CASSPGLPTYEQFF. The CDR3 DNA reads as TGTGCCAGCAGCCCGGGACTACCTACCTATGAGCAGTTCTTC.

CDR3 nucleotide sequence: TGCAGCTCCAGACAGAGCACTGAAGCTTTCTTT. This sequence encodes CSSRQSTEAFF. This chain joins TRBV29-1 and TRBJ1-1; weak D call: TRBD1 (5 bases). Per germline, CDR1 SQVTM and CDR2 ANQGSEA. CDR3 size: 11 residues. Trimming took 8 bases from V and 4 from J, leaving 11 bases between them.

The rearrangement uses TRBV4-1 and TRBJ2-5; 12 bases align to TRBD2. This CDR3 has 15 residues. The V and J ends lost 3 bases and 7 bases, in that order; junction bases with no gene match: 6. Per the germline V gene, CDR1 is MGHRA and CDR2 is YSYEKL. The CDR3 DNA follows: TGCGCCAGCAGCCACGGGACTAGCGGGTGGGGGACCCAGTACTTC. It is translated as CASSHGTSGWGTQYF.

This chain uses TRBV5-4 with TRBJ2-7; maybe TRBD1 (6 bases). V lost 2 bases and J 2 bases, leaving 11 bases between the germline ends. Germline lookup yields CDR1 SGHNT and CDR2 YYREEE (reference sequence). The CDR3 has 14 amino acids. The CDR3 loop reads CASSLQGRPYEQYF. The DNA of the CDR3 is TGTGCCAGCAGCTTACAGGGTCGCCCCTACGAGCAGTACTTC.

Here the CDR3 DNA reads TGCGCCAGCAGAATCAGCGGGGGGGCAACAGATACGCAGTATTTT. It translates to CASRISGGATDTQYF. The chain employs TRBV10-2 and TRBJ2-3; the match to TRBD2 covers 10 bases. Germline values: CDR1 WSHSY, CDR2 SAAADI. After removal of 6 bases from V and 3 bases from J, the junction contained 6 bases not matched to a gene. The CDR3 is 15 residues long.

This chain connects TRBV19 to TRBJ1-5; 7 nucleotides line up with TRBD1. Germline loops: CDR1 LNHDA, CDR2 SQIVND (reference sequence). The V and J ends lost 4 bases and 3 bases, in that order; junction bases with no gene match: 9. The CDR3 runs 16 residues. CDR3: CASSTQRQGLNQPQHF. The CDR3 DNA is TGTGCCAGTAGTACGCAAAGACAGGGCCTCAATCAGCCCCAGCATTTT. The full variable domain, with the rest looked up from reference TRBV19 and TRBJ1-5, is DGGITQSPKYLFRKEGQNVTLSCEQNLNHDAMYWYRQDPGQGLRLIYYSQIVNDFQKGDIAEGYSVSREKKESFPLTVTSAQKNPTAFYLCASSTQRQGLNQPQHFGDGTRLSIL.

The V and J genes are TRBV9 and TRBJ1-4, with 10 bases identical to TRBD1. V was clipped by 3 bases and J by 7 bases; unmatched bases: 0. From germline, CDR1 is SGDLS and CDR2 YYNGEE. The CDR3 has 13 amino acids. The CDR3 is CASSGTGGEKLFF. The CDR3 region has the DNA TGTGCCAGCAGCGGGACAGGGGGTGAAAAACTGTTTTTT.

A single count supports this clone. The chain uses TRBV18 and TRBJ2-1; 11 positions match TRBD2. From germline, CDR1 is KGHSH and CDR2 LQKENI. J lost 8 bases, V lost 0 bases, and 6 bases had no gene match. The CDR3 spans 16 residues. The CDR3: CASSPPSSGGAHEQFF. For the CDR3, the DNA is TGTGCCAGCTCACCACCTAGTAGCGGGGGGGCCCATGAGCAGTTCTTC.

This clone was observed a single time. The chain uses TRBV11-1 and TRBJ2-1; D not resolved. The CDR3 has 14 amino acids. V gave up 7 bases and J gave up 4 bases, with 14 bases separating them. Germline V gene lookup returns CDR1 SGHAT and CDR2 FQDESV (reference sequence). The CDR3 sequence is CASTTGQTYNEQFF. The DNA of the CDR3 is TGTGCCAGCACCACTGGGCAGACGTACAATGAGCAGTTCTTC.

This rearrangement joins TRBV29-1 to TRBJ2-3; TRBD2 agrees at 7 bases. From germline, CDR1 is SQVTM and CDR2 ANQGSEA. This CDR3 contains 13 residues. J lost 2 bases, V lost 7 bases, and 6 bases had no gene match. The CDR3 region is CSAGRANTDTQYF. The CDR3 bases are TGCAGCGCTGGGAGGGCCAACACAGATACGCAGTATTTT.

This chain links TRBV9 with TRBJ1-2; D is unclear. V dropped 0 bases and J dropped 2 bases, with 8 bases sitting between them. In germline, CDR1 is SGDLS, CDR2 YYNGEE. CDR3 size: 14 residues. The CDR3 reads CASSVDSYNYGYTF. The CDR3 DNA is TGTGCCAGCAGCGTAGACAGCTACAACTATGGCTACACCTTC.

The gene calls are TRBV5-4 and TRBJ1-4; 7 bases map to TRBD1. Trimming took 4 bases from V and 5 from J; bases not matched to a gene: 2. CDR3 length: 13 amino acids. The germline gives CDR1 SGHNT, CDR2 YYREEE (reference sequence). CDR3 region: CASSLGQNEKLFF. CDR3 nucleotide sequence: TGTGCCAGCAGCCTGGGACAGAATGAAAAACTGTTTTTT.

In its sample, this clone was seen a few times. The rearrangement uses TRBV30 and TRBJ1-4; 8 nucleotides match TRBD1. This CDR3 is 15 amino acids long. CDR1 and CDR2 from the germline V gene are GTSNPN and SVGIG (reference sequence). The CDR3 protein is CVGTGALGANEKLFF. Written as DNA, the CDR3 is TGTGTTGGGACAGGTGCCCTGGGGGCTAATGAAAAACTGTTTTTT. Supplemented by reference TRBV30 and TRBJ1-4, the full variable domain reads SQTIHQWPATLVQPVGSPLSLECTVEGTSNPNLYWYRQAAGRGLQLLFYSVGIGQISSEVPQNLSASRPQDRQFILSSKKLLLSDSGFYLCVGTGALGANEKLFFGSGTQLSVL.

V and J are TRBV18 and TRBJ1-2; the D gene is possibly TRBD1 (6 bases). CDR3 length: 15 amino acids. Germline-derived CDR1 and CDR2 are KGHSH and LQKENI. V lost 2 bases and J lost 4, with 14 bases in between. CDR3 nucleotide sequence: TGTGCCAGCTCACCAGGGACAACCTCCGGCTATGGCTACACCTTC. This translates into CASSPGTTSGYGYTF.

The chain combines TRBV11-2 with TRBJ2-5; 9 bases match TRBD2. Trimming removed 2 bases from V and 5 bases from J; junction bases left unmatched: 9. This CDR3 has 16 amino acids. CDR1 is SGHAT, CDR2 FQNNGV, per germline. The CDR3, as DNA: TGTGCCAGCAGCTTAAAGATAAGCGGGAGGTGGGAGACCCAGTACTTC. It specifies CASSLKISGRWETQYF.

The chain carries TRBV4-1 and TRBJ2-3, with TRBD2 matching 10 bases. The CDR3 spans 16 residues. The germline V gene encodes CDR1 MGHRA and CDR2 YSYEKL. The V and J ends lost 6 bases and 7 bases, in that order; junction bases with no gene match: 13. The chain's CDR3 is CASRSRPGTSENTQYF. Written as DNA, the CDR3 is TGCGCCAGCAGGTCTAGACCCGGGACTAGCGAAAATACGCAGTATTTT.

V is TRBV5-6 and J is TRBJ2-3; 9 nucleotides align to TRBD2. The CDR3 extends over 15 amino acids. Germline V gives CDR1 SGHDT, CDR2 YYEEEE. V shed 4 bases, J shed 3 bases, and the junction held 6 bases outside the gene matches. The CDR3 coding sequence is TGTGCCAGCAGCCCGGCGGGAGGGGGAACAGATACGCAGTATTTT. Translated, it gives CASSPAGGGTDTQYF. Based on the CDR3 plus reference TRBV5-6 and TRBJ2-3, the full variable domain is DAGVTQSPTHLIKTRGQQVTLRCSPKSGHDTVSWYQQALGQGPQFIFQYYEEEERQRGNFPDRFSGHQFPNYSSELNVNALLLGDSALYLCASSPAGGGTDTQYFGPGTRLTVL.

V usage is TRBV5-1 and J usage is TRBJ1-1, with TRBD1 identical over 8 bases. This CDR3 contains 16 residues. V was clipped by 4 bases and J by 3 bases; unmatched bases: 11. Germline loops: CDR1 SGHRS, CDR2 YFSETQ. The CDR3 bases are TGCGCCAGCAGCCTAGGACAGGGCGGTCGGGACACTGAAGCTTTCTTT. It yields the protein CASSLGQGGRDTEAFF.

The chain employs TRBV11-3 and TRBJ1-1; unclear D gene. V was clipped by 3 bases and J by 1 base, with 15 bases between them. From germline, CDR1 is SGHNT and CDR2 YENEEA. This CDR3 is 16 amino acids long. CDR3 protein: CASSFRSPYPNTEAFF. The DNA of the CDR3 is TGTGCCAGCAGCTTCCGGTCGCCCTATCCGAACACTGAAGCTTTCTTT.